The sequence of this T cell receptor (beta chain) was determined in a study of T cell repertoires in cytomegalovirus infection. At the level of the study: A matching HLA type, together with CMV infection, was signaled by public TCR beta signatures. Study-wide findings and caveats: CMV-specific HLA-C-restricted TCR beta clonotypes dominated the ex vivo response. People with CMV and the relevant HLA were identified by cumulative public TCR beta family frequency.

V gave up 5 bases and J gave up 3 bases; unmatched junction bases: 10. This CDR3 has 15 amino acids. Germline V gene lookup returns CDR1 SEHNR and CDR2 FQNEAQ (reference sequence). Comment on this clonotype: The antigen remains undetermined.

TCRdb recomputed calls from the reads with MiXCR, one row per CDR3 protein. The sample shows 200,000 to 300,000 distinct CDR3 sequences, roughly an eighth of them seen only once. The TCR sequence derives from a human donor in good health (CMV status not recorded). Some clones in this sample may be carry-over from other donors' samples. The rearrangement uses TRBV7-9 and TRBJ2-7, with 7 positions matching TRBD2. Sequencing was done on a sample of PBMCs. The CDR3: CASSPRAGALYEQYF. The CDR3 DNA reads as TGTGCCAGCAGCCCCCGGGCGGGAGCGCTCTACGAGCAGTACTTC.